This TCR beta chain was sequenced during a study of T cell responses to AZD1222 COVID-19 vaccine (dated by TCRdb to 2020 to 2023). Some background on the complete study: TCR sequencing covered roughly 230 trial participants: 207 given two doses of AZD1222 and approximately 26 given two doses of MenACWY control vaccine. Trial participants were enrolled into age subgroups of 18-55, 56-69 and 70-plus years, which contained around 150, 28 and 57 TCR-sequenced participants, respectively.

From a lookup of the germline V gene, CDR1 and CDR2 are MNHNS and SASEGT. The CDR3 covers 15 residues, taking in both the cysteine and the phenylalanine. Only the CDR3 portion is preserved as DNA: 45 bases, with reading frame beginning at the first base. V is shortened by 3 bases, J by 2 bases, and the region joining them spans 13 bases. In the case of this clone: Its antigen has not been determined. Per-nucleotide qualities are absent, and no much larger clonotype sits a single base away.

The CDR3 regions of human TCRbeta chains were subjected to immunosequencing. In the authors' own workflow: Repertoire TCRs were checked for matches against a reference library of SARS-CoV-2-specific TCRs that had been generated using the MIRA antigen-specificity platform. Breadth was defined as the fraction of unique TCRs that were SARS-CoV-2-associated, and depth was defined as the fraction of total T cells that were SARS-CoV-2-associated. Using the MIRA data, each spike-specific TCR was mapped to the spike region that the TCR reacts to and placed in a CD4 or CD8 class. Log10-transformed breadth and depth values were compared by one-way ANOVA with Sidak's multiple comparisons tests. What TCRdb holds here is the immuneACCESS table cut down to in-frame rearrangements. Part of the clones is not present; checked against another copy, under half of the missing clones reflect an unresolved V gene, and the others are unexplained. The V and J calls and clone size are taken from that table; D and trimming were inferred from the DNA. The sample table contains 150,000 to 200,000 clones; only one count was recorded for 90% to 95% of them. The ten most abundant clones make up 3.6% of the sample.

Interpreted using the paper, the time point label stands for: about 28 days (+/-7) after the second vaccine dose. The treatment or condition label, as the study defines it: meningococcal conjugate vaccine given as trial control. The vaccinee samples were drawn from two UK trials, COV001 and COV002, one of which was a single-blind randomized controlled phase 2/3 trial testing AZD1222 (ChAdOx1 nCoV-19) in healthy adults. Trial participant PBMC samples were collected at day 0 and day 28 after the second dose for TCRbeta chain sequencing. What the study reported, not specific to this receptor: Nearly half of unique spike-specific TCRs reportedly recognized epitopes outside regions mutated in the B.1.351 and B.1.1.7 variants. Because no day 14 peak-response samples were available, the repertoires could be characterized only after the peak T cell response. After two AZD1222 doses, both the breadth and the depth of spike-specific TCRs were significantly higher than at day 0 and than in MenACWY recipients. Most participants were white British and females outnumbered males, and the authors suggested that clonal diversity may have been underestimated. In the small 56-69-year group, the increase in depth fell short of significance, most likely because of low power. Conclusions about previously exposed vaccinees are limited, since just five or six AZD1222 recipients were seropositive for SARS-CoV-2 at baseline. Vaccine-associated CD4 TCRs spanned the whole spike protein, with dominant responses in regions 160-218 and 743-854.

The sample was peripheral blood, taken 28 days after the second dose of the MenACWY control vaccine. This TCR was sampled from an adult who received the MenACWY meningococcal vaccine as a control. The chain employs TRBV6-1 and TRBJ1-2; the D gene cannot be named for sure. The CDR3 reads CASSDAGQPNYGYTF. DNA sequence: TGTGCCAGCAGTGATGCGGGCCAGCCAAACTATGGCTACACCTTC.